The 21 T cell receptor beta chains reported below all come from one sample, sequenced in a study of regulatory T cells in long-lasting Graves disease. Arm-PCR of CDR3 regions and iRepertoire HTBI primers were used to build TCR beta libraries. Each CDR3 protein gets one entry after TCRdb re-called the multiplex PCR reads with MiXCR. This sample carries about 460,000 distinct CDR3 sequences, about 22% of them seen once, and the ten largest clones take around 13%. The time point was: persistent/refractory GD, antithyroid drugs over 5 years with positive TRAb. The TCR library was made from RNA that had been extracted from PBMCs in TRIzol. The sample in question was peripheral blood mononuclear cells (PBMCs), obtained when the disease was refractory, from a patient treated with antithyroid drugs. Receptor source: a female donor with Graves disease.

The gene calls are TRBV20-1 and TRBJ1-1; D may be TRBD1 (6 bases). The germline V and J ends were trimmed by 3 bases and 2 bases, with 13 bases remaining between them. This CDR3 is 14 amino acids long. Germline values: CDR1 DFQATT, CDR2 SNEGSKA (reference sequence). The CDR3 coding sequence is TGCAGTGCTAGGTCGGACAGAGTTAACACTGAAGCTTTCTTT. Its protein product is CSARSDRVNTEAFF.

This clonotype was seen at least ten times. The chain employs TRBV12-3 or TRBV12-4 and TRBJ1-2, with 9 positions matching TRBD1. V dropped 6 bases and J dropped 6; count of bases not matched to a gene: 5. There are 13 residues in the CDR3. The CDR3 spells CASSADRGNGYTF. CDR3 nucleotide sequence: TGTGCCAGCAGCGCGGACAGGGGTAATGGCTACACCTTC.

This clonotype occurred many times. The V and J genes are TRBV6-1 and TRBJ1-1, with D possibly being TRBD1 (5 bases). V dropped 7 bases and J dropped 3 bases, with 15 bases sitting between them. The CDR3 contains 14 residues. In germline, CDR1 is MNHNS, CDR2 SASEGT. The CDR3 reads CASTETGDDTEAFF. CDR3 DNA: TGTGCCAGCACCGAAACGGGGGACGACACTGAAGCTTTCTTT.

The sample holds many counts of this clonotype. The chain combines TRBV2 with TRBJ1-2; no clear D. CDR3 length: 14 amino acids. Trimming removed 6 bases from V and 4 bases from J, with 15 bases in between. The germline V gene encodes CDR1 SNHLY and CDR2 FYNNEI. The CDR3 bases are TGTGCCAGCAGCCCCGTTTCCGGGCCCTATGGCTACACCTTC. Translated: CASSPVSGPYGYTF.

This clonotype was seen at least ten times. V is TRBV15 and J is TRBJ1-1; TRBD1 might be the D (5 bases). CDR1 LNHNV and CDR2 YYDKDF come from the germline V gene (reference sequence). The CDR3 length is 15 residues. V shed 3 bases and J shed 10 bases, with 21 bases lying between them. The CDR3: CATSSVPGTQLGAFF. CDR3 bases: TGTGCCACCAGCAGCGTTCCCGGGACCCAGCTCGGAGCTTTCTTT.

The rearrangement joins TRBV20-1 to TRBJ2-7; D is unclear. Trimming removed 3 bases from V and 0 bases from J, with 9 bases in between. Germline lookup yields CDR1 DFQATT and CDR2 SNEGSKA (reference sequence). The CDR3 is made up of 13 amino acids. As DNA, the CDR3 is TGCAGTGCTAGCCCCACTTACTCCTACGAGCAGTACTTC. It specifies CSASPTYSYEQYF.

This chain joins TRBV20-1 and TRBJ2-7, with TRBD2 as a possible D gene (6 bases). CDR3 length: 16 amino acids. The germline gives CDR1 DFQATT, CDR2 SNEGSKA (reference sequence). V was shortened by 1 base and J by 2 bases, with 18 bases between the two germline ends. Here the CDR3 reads CSARAEGLPITYEQYF. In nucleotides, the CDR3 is TGCAGTGCTAGAGCGGAGGGACTTCCCATAACCTACGAGCAGTACTTC.

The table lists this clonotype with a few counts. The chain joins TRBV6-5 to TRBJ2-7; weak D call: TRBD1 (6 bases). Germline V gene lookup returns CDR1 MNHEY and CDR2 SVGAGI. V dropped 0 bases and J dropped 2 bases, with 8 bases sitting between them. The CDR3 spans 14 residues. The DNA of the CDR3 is TGTGCCAGCAGTTACTCGACAGGCCCCTACGAGCAGTACTTC. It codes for CASSYSTGPYEQYF.

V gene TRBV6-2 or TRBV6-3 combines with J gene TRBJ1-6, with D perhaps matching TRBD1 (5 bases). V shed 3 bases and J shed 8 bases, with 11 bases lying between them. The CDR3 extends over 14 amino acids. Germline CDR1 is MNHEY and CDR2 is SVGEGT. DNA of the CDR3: TGTGCCAGCAGTTATGGGGGGGGTCATTCACCCCTCCACTTT. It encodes CASSYGGGHSPLHF.

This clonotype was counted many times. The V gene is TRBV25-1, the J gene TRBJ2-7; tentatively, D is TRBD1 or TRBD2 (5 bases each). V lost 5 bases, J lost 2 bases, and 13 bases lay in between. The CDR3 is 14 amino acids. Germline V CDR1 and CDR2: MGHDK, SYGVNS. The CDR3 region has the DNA TGTGCCAGCAGTTCCGGGACCGCGCCCTACGAGCAGTACTTC. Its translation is CASSSGTAPYEQYF.

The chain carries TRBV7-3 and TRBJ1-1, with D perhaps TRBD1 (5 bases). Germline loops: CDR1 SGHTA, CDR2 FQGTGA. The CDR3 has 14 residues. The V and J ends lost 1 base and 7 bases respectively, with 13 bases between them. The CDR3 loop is CASSLMSGGDEAFF. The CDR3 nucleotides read TGTGCCAGCAGCTTAATGTCGGGGGGAGATGAAGCTTTCTTT.

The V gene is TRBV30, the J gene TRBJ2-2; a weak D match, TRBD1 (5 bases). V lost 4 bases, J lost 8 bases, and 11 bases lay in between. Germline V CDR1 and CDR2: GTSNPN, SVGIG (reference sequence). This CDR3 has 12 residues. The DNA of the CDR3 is TGTGCCTGGACGGACACAGAAGGGGAGCTGTTTTTT. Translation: CAWTDTEGELFF. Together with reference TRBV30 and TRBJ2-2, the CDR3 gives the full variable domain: SQTIHQWPATLVQPVGSPLSLECTVEGTSNPNLYWYRQAAGRGLQLLFYSVGIGQISSEVPQNLSASRPQDRQFILSSKKLLLSDSGFYLCAWTDTEGELFFGEGSRLTVL.

CDR3 in amino acids: CASSPTGLSFSGNTIYF. The CDR3 nucleotides read TGTGCCAGCAGTCCTACGGGACTTTCATTCTCTGGAAACACCATATATTTT. The gene calls are TRBV6-1 and TRBJ1-3; D is perhaps TRBD1 (5 bases). V lost 5 bases, J lost 0 bases, and 17 bases lay in between. CDR1 MNHNS and CDR2 SASEGT come from the germline V gene. This CDR3 contains 17 residues.

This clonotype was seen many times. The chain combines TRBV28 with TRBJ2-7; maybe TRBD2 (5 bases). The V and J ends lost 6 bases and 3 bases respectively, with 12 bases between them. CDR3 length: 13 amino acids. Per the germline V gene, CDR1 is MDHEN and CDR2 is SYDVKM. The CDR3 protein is CASSAAGNYEQYF. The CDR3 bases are TGTGCCAGCAGCGCCGCCGGGAACTACGAGCAGTACTTC. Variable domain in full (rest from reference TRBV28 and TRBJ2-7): DVKVTQSSRYLVKRTGEKVFLECVQDMDHENMFWYRQDPGLGLRLIYFSYDVKMKEKGDIPEGYSVSREKKERFSLILESASTNQTSMYLCASSAAGNYEQYFGPGTRLTVT.

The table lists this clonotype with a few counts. CDR3 amino acids: CSSRVGGNTEAFF. The CDR3 DNA follows: TGCAGCTCCAGAGTGGGGGGCAATACTGAAGCTTTCTTT. V and J are TRBV29-1 and TRBJ1-1; possibly TRBD1 for D (6 bases). CDR1 and CDR2 (germline): SQVTM, ANQGSEA. This CDR3 is 13 amino acids long. V was clipped by 8 bases and J by 5 bases, with 18 bases between them.

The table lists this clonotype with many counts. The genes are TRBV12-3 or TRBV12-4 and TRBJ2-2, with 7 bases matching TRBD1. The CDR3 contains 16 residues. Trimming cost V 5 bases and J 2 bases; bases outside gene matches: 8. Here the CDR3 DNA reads TGTGCCAGCAGTCCGTTCCGGGACAGCAACACCGGGGAGCTGTTTTTT. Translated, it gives CASSPFRDSNTGELFF.

Here the CDR3 reads CASSVSPGQGYSPLHF. CDR3 bases: TGTGCCAGCAGCGTGTCGCCGGGACAGGGATATTCACCCCTCCACTTT. J is TRBJ1-6 and V is TRBV9; TRBD1 agrees at 9 bases. The J segment lost 8 bases and the V segment lost 2 bases, leaving 8 bases of the junction unmatched. The CDR3 has 16 residues. Germline V CDR1 and CDR2: SGDLS, YYNGEE. The full variable domain, completed using reference TRBV9 and TRBJ1-6, is DSGVTQTPKHLITATGQRVTLRCSPRSGDLSVYWYQQSLDQGLQFLIQYYNGEERAKGNILERFSAQQFPDLHSELNLSSLELGDSALYFCASSVSPGQGYSPLHFGNGTRLTVT.

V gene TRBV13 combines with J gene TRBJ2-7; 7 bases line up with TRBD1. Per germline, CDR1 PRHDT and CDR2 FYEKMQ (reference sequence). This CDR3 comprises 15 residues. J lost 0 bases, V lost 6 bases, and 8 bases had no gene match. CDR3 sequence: CASSARGQSSYEQYF. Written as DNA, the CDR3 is TGTGCCAGCAGTGCCAGGGGACAGTCCTCCTACGAGCAGTACTTC.

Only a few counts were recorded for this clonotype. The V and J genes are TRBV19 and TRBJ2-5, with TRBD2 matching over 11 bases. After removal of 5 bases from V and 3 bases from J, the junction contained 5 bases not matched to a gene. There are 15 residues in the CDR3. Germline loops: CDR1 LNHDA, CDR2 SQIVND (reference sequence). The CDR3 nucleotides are TGTGCCAGTAGTCGACAGGGACTAGCGGAAGAGACCCAGTACTTC. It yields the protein CASSRQGLAEETQYF.

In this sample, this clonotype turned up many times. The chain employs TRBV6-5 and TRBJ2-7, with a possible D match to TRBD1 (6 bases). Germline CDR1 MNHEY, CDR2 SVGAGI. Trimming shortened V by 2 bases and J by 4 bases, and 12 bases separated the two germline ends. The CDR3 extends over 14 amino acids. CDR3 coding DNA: TGTGCCAGCAGTTACGACAGGTTCCCGTACGAGCAGTACTTC. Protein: CASSYDRFPYEQYF.

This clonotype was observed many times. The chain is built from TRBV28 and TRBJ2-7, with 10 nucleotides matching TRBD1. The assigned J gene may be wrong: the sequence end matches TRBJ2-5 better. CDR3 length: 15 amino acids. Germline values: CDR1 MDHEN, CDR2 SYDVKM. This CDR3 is CASSSSGTGEETQYF. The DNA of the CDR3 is TGTGCCAGCAGCTCCTCCGGGACAGGGGAAGAGACCCAGTACTTC.